This T cell receptor beta chain is drawn from a study of CD8 T cells in ankylosing spondylitis. V lost 1 base to trimming and J lost 3 bases; unmatched junction nucleotides: 10. Germline CDR1 is DFQATT and CDR2 is SNEGSKA (reference sequence). This CDR3 is 17 amino acids long. This clonotype was observed at least ten times. The antigen is undetermined. Using quantitative 5'-RACE with molecular barcodes, the authors made TCR beta libraries. TCRdb ran MiXCR on the 5' RACE reads and lists one entry per CDR3 protein. Of roughly 120,000 distinct CDR3 sequences detected, roughly 13% appear once; the ten largest clones hold 2.5% to 3%. The study's findings and limits: Prior work had noted some motif variants in reactive arthritis blood and synovial fluid. In ankylosing spondylitis blood, a motif of roughly 8 highly homologous TCR beta variants appeared characteristic.

The chain couples TRBV20-1 to TRBJ1-1, with TRBD1 identical over 11 bases. This TCR was recovered from a female donor with ankylosing spondylitis or in good health (not recorded which). Sequenced material: blood, either unsorted or a sorted T cell fraction (not recorded which). The CDR3 loop reads CSARAQDRGPGDTEAFF. The CDR3 DNA is TGCAGTGCTAGAGCCCAGGACAGGGGGCCGGGGGACACTGAAGCTTTCTTT.